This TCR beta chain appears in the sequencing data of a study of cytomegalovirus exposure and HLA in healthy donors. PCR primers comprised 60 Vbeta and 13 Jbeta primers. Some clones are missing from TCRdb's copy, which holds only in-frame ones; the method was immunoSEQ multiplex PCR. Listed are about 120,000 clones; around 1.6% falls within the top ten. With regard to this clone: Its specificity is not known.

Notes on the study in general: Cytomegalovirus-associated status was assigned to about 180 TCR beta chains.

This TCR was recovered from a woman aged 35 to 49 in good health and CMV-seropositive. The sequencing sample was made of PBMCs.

CDR3 DNA: TGTGCCAGCAGCTTGAACGGGAAGGGTGAAAAACTGTTTTTT. It encodes CASSLNGKGEKLFF. The rearrangement uses TRBV5-4 and TRBJ1-4; D gene unclear. With 1 base removed from V and 7 bases from J, the gap between germline ends came to 11 bases. Germline CDR1 and CDR2: SGHNT and YYREEE (reference sequence). The CDR3 sequence is 14 residues long.